A single sample is the source of the 18 T cell receptor beta chains below, sequenced in a study of patients and donors after allogeneic stem cell transplantation. TCRdb re-called the RT-PCR reads through MiXCR, storing one row per CDR3 protein. The profile shows hundreds of thousands of distinct CDR3 sequences, 16% of them singletons. Material: blood, either unsorted or a sorted T cell fraction (not recorded which). The receptors stem from a human donor who was either an allogeneic HSCT recipient or a stem cell or donor lymphocyte infusion donor (not recorded which). It is not recorded whose cells these are; they may come from a transplant donor.

V usage is TRBV15 and J usage is TRBJ2-5; D remains unclear. The CDR3 extends over 12 amino acids. Germline CDR1 is LNHNV and CDR2 is YYDKDF (reference sequence). V gave up 1 base and J gave up 5 bases, with 5 bases separating them. CDR3 sequence reads: CATSRARETQYF. CDR3 nucleotides: TGTGCCACCAGCAGAGCGCGGGAGACCCAGTACTTC.

This clonotype was recorded a few times. V usage is TRBV4-2 and J usage is TRBJ1-5, with D uncertain. The V gene lost 0 bases and the J gene lost 3 bases, with 6 bases spanning the gap. This CDR3 has 14 amino acids. Germline loops: CDR1 LGHNA, CDR2 YNFKEQ. Here the CDR3 reads CASSQEGYNQPQHF. The CDR3 nucleotides are TGTGCCAGCAGCCAAGAGGGGTACAATCAGCCCCAGCATTTT.

In this sample, this clonotype turned up once. This rearrangement joins TRBV28 to TRBJ2-6, with D perhaps assigned TRBD1 or TRBD2 (6 bases each). V was clipped by 8 bases and J by 1 base, with 12 bases between them. Per germline, CDR1 MDHEN and CDR2 SYDVKM. CDR3 size: 15 residues. In DNA form, the CDR3 reads TGTGCCAGCGGTGGAGGGGGATCTGGGGCCAACGTCCTGACTTTC. Protein product: CASGGGGSGANVLTF.

This sequence joins TRBV4-2 and TRBJ2-5, with no clear D. This CDR3 region has 16 residues. Germline loops: CDR1 LGHNA, CDR2 YNFKEQ. The V end was cut by 0 bases, the J end by 5 bases, with 16 bases between. CDR3 nucleotide sequence: TGTGCCAGCAGCCAAGATTCAGAGGTCCCCAAGGAGACCCAGTACTTC. Translation: CASSQDSEVPKETQYF.

This clonotype showed up just a few times. The chain employs TRBV4-1 and TRBJ1-1, with D possibly matching TRBD1 (6 bases). Germline V gene sequence: CDR1 MGHRA, CDR2 YSYEKL. The CDR3 is 15 amino acids. Between the trimmed V and J ends, which lost 4 bases and 5 bases, there was a span of 17 bases. CDR3 sequence: CASSRYRVTGTEAFF. In nucleotides, the CDR3 is TGCGCCAGCAGCCGCTACAGGGTTACTGGTACTGAAGCTTTCTTT.

This clonotype has just a few counts. The V call is TRBV7-9, the J call TRBJ2-5, with D perhaps TRBD1 (5 bases). The CDR3 is 15 amino acids. The V and J ends lost 5 bases and 1 base respectively, with 14 bases between them. CDR1 and CDR2 from the germline V gene are SEHNR and FQNEAQ (reference sequence). The CDR3 region has the DNA TGTGCCAGCAGCCCTAGAAGGGGCGTCCAAGAGACCCAGTACTTC. Translation: CASSPRRGVQETQYF.

This chain links TRBV19 with TRBJ2-7; 9 positions match TRBD2. CDR1 LNHDA and CDR2 SQIVND come from the germline V gene (reference sequence). The trim removed 4 bases at V and 0 bases at J, leaving 10 bases unmatched. The CDR3 is 17 residues long. The CDR3 spells CASSRGSAGGYSYEQYF. The CDR3 DNA is TGTGCCAGTAGTAGGGGGTCGGCGGGAGGGTACTCCTACGAGCAGTACTTC.

This clonotype appeared a few times. The rearrangement joins TRBV4-1 to TRBJ2-7; D might be TRBD1 or TRBD2, each matching 5 bases. In germline, CDR1 is MGHRA, CDR2 YSYEKL. The CDR3 covers 13 residues. The V end lost 2 bases, the J end lost 5 bases, and 10 bases lay between the germline ends. The CDR3 reads CASSQKGTDEQYF. In DNA form, the CDR3 reads TGCGCCAGCAGCCAAAAGGGGACGGACGAGCAGTACTTC.

Many counts were recorded for this clonotype. CDR3 sequence: CSVEGLRGKNIQYF. The CDR3 bases are TGCAGCGTTGAAGGGCTCAGGGGGAAGAACATTCAGTACTTC. V and J are TRBV29-1 and TRBJ2-4; 7 bases fit TRBD1. Germline-derived CDR1 and CDR2 are SQVTM and ANQGSEA. Trimming cost V 1 base and J 7 bases; bases outside gene matches: 7. The CDR3 spans 14 residues.

This clonotype was seen a few times. This sequence joins TRBV3-1 and TRBJ2-7, with TRBD2 matching 9 bases. CDR3 length: 14 amino acids. J lost 0 bases, V lost 4 bases, and 1 base had no gene match. Germline CDR1 reads LGHDT; CDR2 reads YNNKEL (reference sequence). In nucleotides, the CDR3 is TGTGCCAGCAGCCGAGCGGGGGGCTCCTACGAGCAGTACTTC. The encoded protein is CASSRAGGSYEQYF.

The chain links TRBV4-1 to TRBJ1-2; 12 bases are shared with TRBD1. J was trimmed by 6 bases and V by 3 bases; bases with no gene match: 8. This CDR3 comprises 16 residues. Germline V gene lookup returns CDR1 MGHRA and CDR2 YSYEKL. The CDR3, as DNA: TGCGCCAGCAGCCACTTGGGACAGGGGGCAAATAATGGCTACACCTTC. It yields the protein CASSHLGQGANNGYTF.

The chain combines TRBV11-2 with TRBJ2-3, with TRBD2 matching over 12 bases. CDR3 length: 19 amino acids. Trimming took 0 bases from V and 3 from J; bases not matched to a gene: 10. Germline V CDR1 and CDR2: SGHAT, FQNNGV. This chain's CDR3 is CASSLDVAGTSGLTDTQYF. The CDR3 DNA reads as TGTGCCAGCAGCTTAGATGTGGCCGGGACTAGCGGGTTAACAGATACGCAGTATTTT.

This clonotype showed up just a few times. This rearrangement joins TRBV29-1 to TRBJ2-7, with TRBD2 matching over 10 bases. Germline V gives CDR1 SQVTM, CDR2 ANQGSEA. The CDR3 runs to 17 residues. Unmatched junction bases numbered 12, after V lost 0 bases and J lost 4 bases. The DNA of the CDR3 is TGCAGCGTTGAAGATCCCGGTAGCGGGGGGAAGAATTACGAGCAGTACTTC. It translates to CSVEDPGSGGKNYEQYF.

This chain connects TRBV12-5 to TRBJ2-2; D may be TRBD1 (5 bases). From germline, CDR1 is LGHNT and CDR2 FRNRAP. Trimming left V 3 bases short and J 6 bases short, with 14 bases between. The CDR3 covers 15 residues. The CDR3 DNA sequence: TGTGCTAGTGGTTTAGACTCAGGGTTACCCGGGGAGCTGTTTTTT. Translation: CASGLDSGLPGELFF.

The rearrangement uses TRBV5-1 and TRBJ2-3; 7 bases are shared with TRBD2. V gave up 7 bases and J gave up 6 bases; unmatched junction bases: 8. This CDR3 has 13 residues. Germline assignment: CDR1 SGHRS and CDR2 YFSETQ. CDR3 in amino acids: CASSGGDRDTQYF. DNA for the CDR3: TGCGCCAGCTCTGGGGGGGACCGGGATACGCAGTATTTT.

This clonotype was recorded a few times. The chain has TRBV6-1 and TRBJ2-5; 7 bases are shared with TRBD1. CDR3 size: 15 residues. From germline, CDR1 is MNHNS and CDR2 SASEGT. Trimming took 6 bases from V and 2 from J; bases not matched to a gene: 9. CDR3 loop: CASRERTGLQETQYF. CDR3 nucleotide sequence: TGTGCCAGCAGGGAACGGACAGGATTACAAGAGACCCAGTACTTC.

The V gene is TRBV7-3, the J gene TRBJ1-4; D might be TRBD1 (5 bases). From germline, CDR1 is SGHTA and CDR2 FQGTGA. This CDR3 comprises 16 residues. The V and J ends lost 2 bases and 8 bases respectively, with 18 bases between them. The CDR3 reads CASSLRGGLAGEKLFF. CDR3 DNA sequence: TGTGCCAGCAGCTTACGCGGAGGTCTGGCAGGGGAAAAACTGTTTTTT. Looking up the rest from reference TRBV7-3 and TRBJ1-4 gives the full variable domain: GAGVSQTPSNKVTEKGKYVELRCDPISGHTALYWYRQSLGQGPEFLIYFQGTGAADDSGLPNDRFFAVRPEGSVSTLKIQRTERGDSAVYLCASSLRGGLAGEKLFFGSGTQLSVL.

V usage is TRBV7-2 and J usage is TRBJ1-1; D not resolved. Germline values: CDR1 SGHTA, CDR2 FQGNSA. V lost 5 bases and J 0 bases, leaving 13 bases between the germline ends. This CDR3 contains 15 residues. This CDR3 is CASSPLGNLNTEAFF. The CDR3, as DNA: TGTGCCAGCAGCCCCCTCGGGAATTTGAACACTGAAGCTTTCTTT.